The 20 T cell receptor beta chains below were found in one sample sequenced in a study of T-cell memory formation after mild COVID-19. TCRdb ran MiXCR on the 5' RACE reads and lists one entry per CDR3 protein. The table includes just over 150,000 distinct CDR3 sequences, 25% to 40% detected once. Input material: PBMCs or a T cell subset sorted from them (not recorded which). Receptors were obtained from an adult woman who had mild COVID-19 (a few samples of this study predate the infection). Cell type and time point are not known.

There are a few counts of this clonotype. This chain links TRBV5-1 with TRBJ2-3; 12 bases agree with TRBD1. The CDR3 sequence is 15 residues long. V lost 4 bases and J lost 5; bases outside the gene matches: 5. The germline CDR1 and CDR2 sequences are SGHRS and YFSETQ. This chain's CDR3 is CASSGGQGARDTQYF. CDR3 nucleotides: TGCGCCAGCAGCGGGGGACAGGGGGCCAGAGATACGCAGTATTTT.

This clonotype came up a few times. The J gene is TRBJ2-3, the V gene TRBV20-1; 8 bases align to TRBD1. The germline V gene encodes CDR1 DFQATT and CDR2 SNEGSKA (reference sequence). V trimming: 6 bases; J trimming: 5 bases; junction bases outside the gene matches: 7. The CDR3 contains 13 residues. In nucleotides, the CDR3 is TGCAGTGCCCTGACAGGGGTCAAAGATACGCAGTATTTT. It encodes CSALTGVKDTQYF.

The chain links TRBV4-1 to TRBJ2-2, with 9 positions matching TRBD2. Trimming removed 2 bases from V and 4 bases from J; junction bases left unmatched: 2. CDR3 length: 15 residues. Germline V gene sequence: CDR1 MGHRA, CDR2 YSYEKL. CDR3 nucleotide sequence: TGCGCCAGCAGCCAACAGACTAGCGGCACCGGGGAGCTGTTTTTT. This gives the protein CASSQQTSGTGELFF.

The J gene is TRBJ2-3, the V gene TRBV29-1; D unclear. CDR1 SQVTM and CDR2 ANQGSEA come from the germline V gene. Trimming took off 4 bases at V and 2 bases at J, with 13 bases between the two ends. CDR3 size: 14 residues. CDR3 sequence reads: CSVAPGLHTDTQYF. CDR3 in DNA: TGCAGCGTTGCACCTGGGCTTCACACAGATACGCAGTATTTT.

This clonotype was picked up a small number of times. The rearrangement uses TRBV7-2 and TRBJ2-3, with 8 positions matching TRBD1. The germline V gene encodes CDR1 SGHTA and CDR2 FQGNSA. With V trimmed by 3 bases and J by 0 bases, 2 bases remained unmatched. The CDR3 spans 15 residues. The CDR3 nucleotides are TGTGCCAGCAGCTTCCGACAGGGGAGCACAGATACGCAGTATTTT. Residues: CASSFRQGSTDTQYF.

V and J are TRBV29-1 and TRBJ2-7; D possibly corresponds to TRBD2 (7 bases). V was clipped by 6 bases and J by 6 bases, with 18 bases between them. Germline CDR1 and CDR2: SQVTM and ANQGSEA. CDR3 length: 13 residues. The CDR3, as DNA: TGCAGCGTCCGGGGGGCCGGTCGGGGCGAGCAGTACTTC. This codes for CSVRGAGRGEQYF.

This clonotype was seen a handful of times. The chain combines TRBV5-1 with TRBJ2-3; no clear D gene. The CDR3 spans 13 residues. With 2 bases removed from V and 1 base from J, the gap between germline ends came to 5 bases. CDR1 SGHRS and CDR2 YFSETQ come from the germline V gene. The CDR3 protein is CASSFGGTDTQYF. CDR3 bases: TGCGCCAGCAGCTTCGGTGGCACAGATACGCAGTATTTT.

V and J are TRBV29-1 and TRBJ2-3; the match to TRBD2 covers 10 bases. The trim removed 4 bases at V and 4 bases at J, leaving 5 bases unmatched. The CDR3 has 14 residues. Germline loops: CDR1 SQVTM, CDR2 ANQGSEA. CDR3: CSVVWLAGADTQYF. CDR3 coding DNA: TGCAGCGTTGTTTGGCTAGCGGGAGCAGATACGCAGTATTTT.

V is TRBV7-9 and J is TRBJ1-2; D is unclear. Trimming stripped 5 bases from V and 3 bases from J, with 4 bases between. Germline V gene data show CDR1 as SEHNR and CDR2 as FQNEAQ (reference sequence). This CDR3 spans 11 amino acids. CDR3 region: CASSGDYGYTF. CDR3 DNA sequence: TGTGCCAGCAGCGGGGACTATGGCTACACCTTC.

This clonotype has more than one count but fewer than ten. J is TRBJ2-7 and V is TRBV4-1; TRBD1 might be the D (5 bases). Germline CDR1 is MGHRA and CDR2 is YSYEKL. The V and J ends lost 2 bases and 5 bases respectively, with 22 bases between them. This CDR3 is 17 amino acids long. CDR3 sequence reads: CASSQLPPGPQKNEQYF. The DNA of the CDR3 is TGCGCCAGCAGCCAATTGCCCCCAGGGCCGCAGAAGAACGAGCAGTACTTC.

This clonotype was detected many times. The genes are TRBV24-1 and TRBJ2-1, with D unresolved. CDR3 length: 17 amino acids. V gave up 3 bases and J gave up 0 bases, with 14 bases separating them. Germline V lookup: CDR1 KGHDR, CDR2 SFDVKD. The CDR3 loop reads CATSDPLAGYSYNEQFF. The CDR3 DNA reads as TGTGCCACCAGTGATCCCCTGGCCGGCTACTCCTACAATGAGCAGTTCTTC.

V is TRBV10-3 and J is TRBJ2-7; 7 bases fit TRBD1. This CDR3 is built from 15 residues. Germline lookup yields CDR1 ENHRY and CDR2 SYGVKD. V gave up 3 bases and J gave up 3 bases; unmatched junction bases: 8. The CDR3 bases are TGTGCCATCAGTGACCCCGGGACAGAAATCTACGAGCAGTACTTC. The encoded protein is CAISDPGTEIYEQYF.

The chain couples TRBV12-3 or TRBV12-4 to TRBJ2-7; D is perhaps TRBD1 or TRBD2 (6 bases each). This CDR3 spans 15 amino acids. V shed 6 bases and J shed 4 bases, with 19 bases lying between them. As DNA, the CDR3 is TGTGCCAGCAGCAGGGGACTTTTAGAAAAGTACGAGCAGTACTTC. Translating it yields CASSRGLLEKYEQYF.

The gene calls are TRBV10-3 and TRBJ2-3, with D possibly matching TRBD1 (5 bases). This CDR3 comprises 16 residues. Looked up from germline, CDR1 is ENHRY and CDR2 is SYGVKD. V was pared by 2 bases and J by 2 bases, with 14 bases between. The CDR3 protein is CAISELLPGLTDTQYF. DNA for the CDR3: TGTGCCATCAGTGAGCTGCTGCCAGGGCTCACAGATACGCAGTATTTT.

The chain joins TRBV7-9 to TRBJ2-4; D perhaps matches TRBD1 (6 bases). CDR1 and CDR2 (germline): SEHNR, FQNEAQ (reference sequence). V lost 5 bases to trimming and J lost 5 bases, with 7 bases between them. The CDR3 is made up of 12 amino acids. The CDR3 region is CASSRTENIQYF. The CDR3 coding sequence is TGTGCCAGCAGCCGGACAGAAAACATTCAGTACTTC.

This clonotype was detected only a few times. V is TRBV19 and J is TRBJ1-5, with D maybe TRBD1 (5 bases). V lost 5 bases, J lost 4 bases, and 15 bases lay in between. Germline CDR1 LNHDA, CDR2 SQIVND (reference sequence). The CDR3 has 15 amino acids. The CDR3 region has the DNA TGTGCCAGTAGTTCCGGGACGAACTTGAATCAGCCCCAGCATTTT. This codes for CASSSGTNLNQPQHF.

The gene calls are TRBV7-3 and TRBJ1-1; no clear D gene. Trimming took off 5 bases at V and 1 base at J, with 11 bases between the two ends. Germline V gives CDR1 SGHTA, CDR2 FQGTGA. This CDR3 has 14 amino acids. The CDR3 loop reads CASSPLRENTEAFF. DNA for the CDR3: TGTGCCAGCAGCCCCCTGAGGGAGAACACTGAAGCTTTCTTT.

This clonotype was observed a handful of times. The rearrangement uses TRBV7-9 and TRBJ2-3; 13 bases align to TRBD2. The CDR3 is 17 residues long. Germline lookup yields CDR1 SEHNR and CDR2 FQNEAQ (reference sequence). V was pared by 3 bases and J by 0 bases, with 3 bases of the junction left unmatched. The CDR3 here is CASSLGLAGLSTDTQYF. The DNA for the CDR3 is TGTGCCAGCAGCTTGGGACTAGCGGGACTTAGCACAGATACGCAGTATTTT. Complete variable domain (other parts from reference TRBV7-9 and TRBJ2-3): DTGVSQNPRHKITKRGQNVTFRCDPISEHNRLYWYRQTLGQGPEFLTYFQNEAQLEKSRLLSDRFSAERPKGSFSTLEIQRTEQGDSAMYLCASSLGLAGLSTDTQYFGPGTRLTVL.

In this sample, this clonotype turned up a few times. The chain joins TRBV11-3 to TRBJ2-1; TRBD2 matches at 7 bases. In germline, CDR1 is SGHNT, CDR2 YENEEA. CDR3 length equals 15 residues. V lost 2 bases, J lost 1 base, and 2 bases stayed unmatched. The CDR3 bases are TGTGCCAGCAGCTTACAAGCGGGATCCTACAATGAGCAGTTCTTC. This gives the protein CASSLQAGSYNEQFF. The full variable domain, in which reference TRBV11-3 and TRBJ2-1 provide the parts outside the CDR3, is EAGVVQSPRYKIIEKKQPVAFWCNPISGHNTLYWYLQNLGQGPELLIRYENEEAVDDSQLPKDRFSAERLKGVDSTLKIQPAELGDSAVYLCASSLQAGSYNEQFFGPGTRLTVL.

This clonotype was seen a handful of times. CDR3 sequence reads: CASSRFRQITKNIQYF. CDR3 DNA: TGTGCCAGCAGTCGATTTCGACAGATCACCAAAAACATTCAGTACTTC. The chain recombines TRBV6-2 or TRBV6-3 with TRBJ2-4; a weak D match, TRBD1 (5 bases). This CDR3 contains 16 residues. The V and J ends lost 5 bases and 2 bases respectively, with 16 bases between them. Germline lookup yields CDR1 MNHEY and CDR2 SVGEGT.